This T cell receptor (beta chain) was sequenced for a study of blood T cell repertoires in COVID-19. Study-wide background: Researchers got acute and convalescent COVID-19 samples from the United States, Italy and Spain.

The V gene lost 2 bases and the J gene lost 8 bases, with 12 bases spanning the gap. This CDR3 region has 13 residues. The table came from immunoSEQ multiplex PCR; TCRdb's copy has only in-frame clones and leaves some out. The sample lists around 300,000 clones, about 89% occurring once. Material: peripheral blood. The TCR comes from a middle-aged woman who had recovered from COVID-19. The V gene is TRBV12-3 or TRBV12-4, the J gene TRBJ1-1; D uncertain. CDR3 region: CASSLHLGSEAFF. DNA for the CDR3: TGTGCCAGCAGTTTACATTTGGGCAGCGAAGCTTTCTTT.